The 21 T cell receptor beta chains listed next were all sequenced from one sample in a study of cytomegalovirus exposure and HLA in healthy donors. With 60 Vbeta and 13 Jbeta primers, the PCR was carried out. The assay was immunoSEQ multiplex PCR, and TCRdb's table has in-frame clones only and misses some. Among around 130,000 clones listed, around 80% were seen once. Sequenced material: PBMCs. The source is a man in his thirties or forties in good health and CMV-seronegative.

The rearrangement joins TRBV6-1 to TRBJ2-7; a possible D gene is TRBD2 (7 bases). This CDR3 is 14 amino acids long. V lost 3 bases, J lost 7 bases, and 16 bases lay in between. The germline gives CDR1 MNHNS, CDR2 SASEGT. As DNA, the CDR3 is TGTGCCAGCAGTGAGAGGGGGGGGGCAAGGGAGCAGTACTTC. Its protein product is CASSERGGAREQYF.

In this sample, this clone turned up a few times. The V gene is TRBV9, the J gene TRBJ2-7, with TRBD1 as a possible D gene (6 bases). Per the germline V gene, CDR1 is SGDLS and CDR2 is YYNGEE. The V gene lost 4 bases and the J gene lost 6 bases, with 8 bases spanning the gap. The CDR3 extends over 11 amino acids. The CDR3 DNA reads TGTGCCAGCAGCCCAGGGGTCGAGCAGTACTTC. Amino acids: CASSPGVEQYF.

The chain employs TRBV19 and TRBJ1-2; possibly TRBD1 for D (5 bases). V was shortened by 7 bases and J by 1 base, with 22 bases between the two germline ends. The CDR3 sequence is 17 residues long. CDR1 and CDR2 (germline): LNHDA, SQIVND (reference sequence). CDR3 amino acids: CASTKTPWGYDNYGYTF. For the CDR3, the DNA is TGTGCCAGTACCAAAACCCCATGGGGCTATGATAACTATGGCTACACCTTC.

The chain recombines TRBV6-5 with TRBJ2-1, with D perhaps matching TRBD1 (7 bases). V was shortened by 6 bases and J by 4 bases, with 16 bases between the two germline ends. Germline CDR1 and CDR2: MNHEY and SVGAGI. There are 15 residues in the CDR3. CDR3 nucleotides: TGTGCCAGCAGCCTCACGCCAGGGGGGTACAATGAGCAGTTCTTC. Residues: CASSLTPGGYNEQFF.

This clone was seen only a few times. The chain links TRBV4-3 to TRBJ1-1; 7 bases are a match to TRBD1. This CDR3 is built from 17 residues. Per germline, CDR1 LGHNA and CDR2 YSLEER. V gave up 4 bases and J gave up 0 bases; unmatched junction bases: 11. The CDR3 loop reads CASSPRWTGPMNTEAFF. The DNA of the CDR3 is TGCGCCAGCAGCCCCCGCTGGACAGGCCCCATGAACACTGAAGCTTTCTTT.

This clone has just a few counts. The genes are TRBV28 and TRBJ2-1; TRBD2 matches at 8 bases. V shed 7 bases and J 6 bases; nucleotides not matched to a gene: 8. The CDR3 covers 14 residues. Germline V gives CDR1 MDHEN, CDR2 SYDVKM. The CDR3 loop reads CASIPGGSLNEQFF. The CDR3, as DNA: TGTGCCAGCATCCCGGGGGGGTCCCTCAATGAGCAGTTCTTC.

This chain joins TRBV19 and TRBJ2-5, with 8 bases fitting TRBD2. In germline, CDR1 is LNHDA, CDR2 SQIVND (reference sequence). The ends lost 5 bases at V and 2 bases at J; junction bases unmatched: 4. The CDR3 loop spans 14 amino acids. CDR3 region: CASSVSGVQETQYF. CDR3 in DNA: TGTGCCAGTAGTGTTAGCGGGGTACAAGAGACCCAGTACTTC.

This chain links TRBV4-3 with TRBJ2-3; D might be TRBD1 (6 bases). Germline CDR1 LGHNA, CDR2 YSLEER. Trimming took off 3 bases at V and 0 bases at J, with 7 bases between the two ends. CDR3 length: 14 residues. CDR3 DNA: TGCGCCAGCAGCCAGGACAGCAGCACAGATACGCAGTATTTT. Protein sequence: CASSQDSSTDTQYF.

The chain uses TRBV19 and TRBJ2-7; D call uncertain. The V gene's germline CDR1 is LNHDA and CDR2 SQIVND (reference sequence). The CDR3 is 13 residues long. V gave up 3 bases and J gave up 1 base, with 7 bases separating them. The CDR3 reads CASSIVLSYEQYF. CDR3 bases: TGTGCCAGTAGTATTGTCCTGTCCTACGAGCAGTACTTC.

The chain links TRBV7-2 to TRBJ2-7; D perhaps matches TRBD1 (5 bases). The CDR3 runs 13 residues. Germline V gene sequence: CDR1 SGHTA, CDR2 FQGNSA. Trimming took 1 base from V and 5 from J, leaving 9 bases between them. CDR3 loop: CASSLEGADEQYF. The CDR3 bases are TGTGCCAGCAGCTTAGAAGGGGCCGACGAGCAGTACTTC.

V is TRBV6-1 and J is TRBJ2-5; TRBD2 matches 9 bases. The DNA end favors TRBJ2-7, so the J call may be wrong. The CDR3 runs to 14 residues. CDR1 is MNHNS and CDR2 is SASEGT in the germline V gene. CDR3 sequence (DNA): TGTGCCAGCAGTAGGTCTAGCGGGGCCTACGAGCAGTACTTC. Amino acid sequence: CASSRSSGAYEQYF.

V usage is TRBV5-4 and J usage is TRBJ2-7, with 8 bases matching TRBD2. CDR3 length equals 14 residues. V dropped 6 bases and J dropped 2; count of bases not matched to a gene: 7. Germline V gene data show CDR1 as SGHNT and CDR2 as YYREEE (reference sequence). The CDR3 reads CASKRQAGAYEQYF. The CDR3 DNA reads TGTGCCAGCAAAAGACAAGCGGGGGCCTACGAGCAGTACTTC. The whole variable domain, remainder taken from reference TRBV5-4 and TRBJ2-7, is ETGVTQSPTHLIKTRGQQVTLRCSSQSGHNTVSWYQQALGQGPQFIFQYYREEENGRGNFPPRFSGLQFPNYSSELNVNALELDDSALYLCASKRQAGAYEQYFGPGTRLTVT.

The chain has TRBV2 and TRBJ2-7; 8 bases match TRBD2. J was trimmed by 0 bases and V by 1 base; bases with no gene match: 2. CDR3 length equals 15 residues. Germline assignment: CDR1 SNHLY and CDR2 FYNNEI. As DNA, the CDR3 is TGTGCCAGCAGTGAAGTCAGCGGGAGCTCCTACGAGCAGTACTTC. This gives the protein CASSEVSGSSYEQYF.

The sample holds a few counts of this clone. The DNA for the CDR3 is TGTGCCAGCGCGAGACAGGGGGCTGGGGCCAACGTCCTGACTTTC. It encodes CASARQGAGANVLTF. V and J are TRBV25-1 and TRBJ2-6; 9 positions agree with TRBD1. The CDR3 is made up of 15 amino acids. V gave up 8 bases and J gave up 2 bases; unmatched junction bases: 4. The germline gives CDR1 MGHDK, CDR2 SYGVNS.

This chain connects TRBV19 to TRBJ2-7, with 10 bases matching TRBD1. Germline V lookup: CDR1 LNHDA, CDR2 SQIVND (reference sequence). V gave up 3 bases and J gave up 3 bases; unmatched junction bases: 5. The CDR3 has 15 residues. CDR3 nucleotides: TGTGCCAGTAGTATCGCCGGGACAGGGGACTACGAGCAGTACTTC. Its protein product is CASSIAGTGDYEQYF. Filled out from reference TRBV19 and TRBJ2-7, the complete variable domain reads DGGITQSPKYLFRKEGQNVTLSCEQNLNHDAMYWYRQDPGQGLRLIYYSQIVNDFQKGDIAEGYSVSREKKESFPLTVTSAQKNPTAFYLCASSIAGTGDYEQYFGPGTRLTVT.

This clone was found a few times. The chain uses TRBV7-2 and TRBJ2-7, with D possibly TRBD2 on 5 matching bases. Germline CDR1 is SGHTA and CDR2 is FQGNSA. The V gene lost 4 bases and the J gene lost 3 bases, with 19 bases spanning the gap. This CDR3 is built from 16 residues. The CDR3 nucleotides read TGTGCCAGCAGCTCGACCCCACGGCTAGCTTTCTACGAGCAGTACTTC. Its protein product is CASSSTPRLAFYEQYF.

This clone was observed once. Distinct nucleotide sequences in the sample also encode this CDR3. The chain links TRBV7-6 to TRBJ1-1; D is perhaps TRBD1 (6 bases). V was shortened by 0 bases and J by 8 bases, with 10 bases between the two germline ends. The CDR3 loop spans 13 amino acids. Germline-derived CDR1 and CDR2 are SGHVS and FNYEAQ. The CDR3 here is CASSLASQGEAFF. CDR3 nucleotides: TGTGCCAGCAGCTTAGCGTCACAGGGAGAAGCTTTCTTT.

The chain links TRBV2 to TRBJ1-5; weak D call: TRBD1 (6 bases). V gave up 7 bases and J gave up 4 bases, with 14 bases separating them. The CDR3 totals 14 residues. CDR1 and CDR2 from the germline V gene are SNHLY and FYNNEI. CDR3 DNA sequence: TGTGCCAGCAACCTGGGGGCGTTAAATCAGCCCCAGCATTTT. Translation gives CASNLGALNQPQHF.

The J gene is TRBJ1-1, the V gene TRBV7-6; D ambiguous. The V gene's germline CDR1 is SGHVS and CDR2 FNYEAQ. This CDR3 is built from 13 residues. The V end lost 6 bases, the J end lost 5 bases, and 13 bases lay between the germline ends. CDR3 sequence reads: CASRAAARTEAFF. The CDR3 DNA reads TGTGCCAGCAGGGCCGCGGCCAGAACTGAAGCTTTCTTT.

The CDR3 here is CASSQAAGNHGETQYF. The DNA for the CDR3 is TGTGCCAGCAGCCAAGCGGCGGGGAACCACGGGGAGACCCAGTACTTC. The chain joins TRBV4-2 to TRBJ2-5; D is possibly TRBD2 (6 bases). CDR3 size: 16 residues. Looked up from germline, CDR1 is LGHNA and CDR2 is YNFKEQ. V was shortened by 1 base and J by 5 bases, with 17 bases between the two germline ends.

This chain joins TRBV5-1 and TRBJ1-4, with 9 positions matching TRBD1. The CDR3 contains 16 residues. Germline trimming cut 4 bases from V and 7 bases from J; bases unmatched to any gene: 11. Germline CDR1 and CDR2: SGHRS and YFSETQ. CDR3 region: CASSIGTGQGGEKLFF. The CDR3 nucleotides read TGCGCCAGCAGCATTGGCACGGGACAGGGAGGTGAAAAACTGTTTTTT.